Following are 21 T cell receptor beta chains from one sample sequenced in a study of CD8+CD57+ T cells in acquired aplastic anemia. Sequencing was done on patients that had shown CD8+CD57+ cell expansion by flow cytometry. TCR beta VDJ and CDR3 profiling used genomic DNA as template. TCRdb processed the reads anew with MiXCR; each CDR3 protein has one entry. The table records 260,000 or so distinct CDR3 sequences, approximately 50% of them present only once. The source material was sorted CD4+, CD8+, or CD8+CD57+ T cells (not recorded which) from PBMCs. Source of these receptors: a human donor with aplastic anemia.

On this clonotype itself: Just one base apart from a much larger clone, this may be a read error. The chain employs TRBV11-1 and TRBJ2-1; D might be TRBD1 (6 bases). The CDR3 length is 12 residues. Germline CDR1 and CDR2: SGHAT and FQDESV (reference sequence). V was cut by 8 bases and J by 10 bases, with 15 bases left in between. CDR3 nucleotides: TGTGCCAGCGCCTTTGGGGGCGGCGAGCAGTTCTTC. Its translation: CASAFGGGEQFF.

This clonotype was observed a single time. This rearrangement joins TRBV15 to TRBJ1-3; 7 positions match TRBD1. V gave up 3 bases and J gave up 6 bases; unmatched junction bases: 8. The CDR3 is 15 amino acids. CDR1 is LNHNV and CDR2 is YYDKDF in the germline V gene (reference sequence). The CDR3 region has the DNA TGTGCCACCAGCAGGCGACAGGGAAGCGCAAACACCATATATTTT. It translates to CATSRRQGSANTIYF.

The chain joins TRBV7-2 to TRBJ1-6, with 8 bases that match TRBD1. Germline assignment: CDR1 SGHTA and CDR2 FQGNSA. The CDR3 has 15 residues. Unmatched junction bases numbered 7, after V lost 6 bases and J lost 6 bases. The CDR3 spells CASSQSQGGNSPLHF. CDR3 in DNA: TGTGCCAGCAGTCAGTCACAGGGGGGTAATTCACCCCTCCACTTT.

This clonotype was observed a few times. V is TRBV7-2 and J is TRBJ2-7, with a possible D match to TRBD1 (5 bases). The V gene lost 3 bases and the J gene lost 5 bases, with 11 bases spanning the gap. The CDR3 has 13 residues. Germline V gene sequence: CDR1 SGHTA, CDR2 FQGNSA. The CDR3 spells CASSFVRVDEQYF. CDR3 DNA: TGTGCCAGCAGCTTCGTCAGGGTGGACGAGCAGTACTTC.

The V gene is TRBV7-9, the J gene TRBJ2-1; 9 bases map to TRBD2. J was trimmed by 5 bases and V by 1 base; bases with no gene match: 3. This CDR3 is built from 15 residues. The germline gives CDR1 SEHNR, CDR2 FQNEAQ (reference sequence). This CDR3 reads CASSLEASGNNEQFF. CDR3 DNA sequence: TGTGCCAGCAGCTTAGAGGCTAGCGGGAACAATGAGCAGTTCTTC.

This clonotype was found a few times. The chain uses TRBV29-1 and TRBJ2-1; D possibly corresponds to TRBD2 (6 bases). CDR3 length: 12 residues. The germline gives CDR1 SQVTM, CDR2 ANQGSEA. The CDR3 protein is CSDGGDHNEQFF. CDR3 bases: TGCAGTGATGGAGGGGACCACAATGAGCAGTTCTTC.

The genes are TRBV7-6 and TRBJ2-1; 12 nucleotides align to TRBD2. The J segment lost 7 bases and the V segment lost 5 bases, leaving 3 bases of the junction unmatched. The germline CDR1 and CDR2 sequences are SGHVS and FNYEAQ. The CDR3 contains 14 residues. In DNA form, the CDR3 reads TGTGCCAGCAGCCAGACTAGCGGGAGTAATGAGCAGTTCTTC. Its protein is CASSQTSGSNEQFF.

The genes are TRBV10-3 and TRBJ1-2, with a weak D call TRBD1 (5 bases). V was shortened by 2 bases and J by 4 bases, with 11 bases between the two germline ends. Germline-derived CDR1 and CDR2 are ENHRY and SYGVKD. The CDR3 has 14 amino acids. CDR3 sequence: CAISEPRQPYGYTF. In DNA, the CDR3 is TGTGCCATCAGTGAGCCGCGACAGCCCTATGGCTACACCTTC.

This chain connects TRBV6-1 to TRBJ1-5, with D possibly being TRBD1 (5 bases). This CDR3 contains 14 residues. Trimming pared 3 bases from V and 5 bases from J, leaving 11 bases between. CDR1 is MNHNS and CDR2 is SASEGT in the germline V gene. The CDR3 DNA is TGTGCCAGCAGTGACGGACGGGGGGATCAGCCCCAGCATTTT. Translated, it gives CASSDGRGDQPQHF.

In this sample, this clonotype turned up a few times. The rearrangement joins TRBV9 to TRBJ2-3, with D possibly TRBD1 on 5 matching bases. V was cut by 0 bases and J by 6 bases, with 8 bases left in between. Germline V gives CDR1 SGDLS, CDR2 YYNGEE. This CDR3 has 13 amino acids. CDR3 DNA: TGTGCCAGCAGCGTAGGGGGCTACGATACGCAGTATTTT. The encoded protein is CASSVGGYDTQYF.

In this sample, this clonotype turned up many times. The chain combines TRBV9 with TRBJ2-1; 13 nucleotides match TRBD2. V was clipped by 2 bases and J by 8 bases; unmatched bases: 7. This CDR3 has 16 residues. Germline V CDR1 and CDR2: SGDLS, YYNGEE. The CDR3 spells CASSVGLAGAGYEQFF. The CDR3 DNA sequence: TGTGCCAGCAGCGTCGGACTAGCGGGAGCCGGCTATGAGCAGTTCTTC. Using reference TRBV9 and TRBJ2-1 for the parts outside the CDR3, the full variable domain is DSGVTQTPKHLITATGQRVTLRCSPRSGDLSVYWYQQSLDQGLQFLIQYYNGEERAKGNILERFSAQQFPDLHSELNLSSLELGDSALYFCASSVGLAGAGYEQFFGPGTRLTVL.

There are a few counts of this clonotype. This may be a read error: a much more frequent sequence differs by one nucleotide. This chain joins TRBV9 and TRBJ1-6; D is perhaps TRBD1 (5 bases). The CDR3 spans 16 residues. V lost 4 bases and J lost 0, with 11 bases in between. The germline CDR1 and CDR2 sequences are SGDLS and YYNGEE. This CDR3 is CASSPLGGSYNSPLHF. The DNA of the CDR3 is TGTGCCAGCAGCCCTCTTGGGGGCTCCTATAATTCACCCCTCCACTTT.

This clonotype has ten or more counts. The V gene is TRBV5-6, the J gene TRBJ2-7, with D uncertain. The germline gives CDR1 SGHDT, CDR2 YYEEEE. The CDR3 sequence is 14 residues long. Trimming pared 1 base from V and 3 bases from J, leaving 11 bases between. CDR3 in DNA: TGTGCCAGCAGCTTGCAGCGTTCCCACTACGAGCAGTACTTC. This gives the protein CASSLQRSHYEQYF.

In its sample, this clonotype was seen a few times. The chain recombines TRBV9 with TRBJ2-5; 11 nucleotides align to TRBD2. The junction had 6 bases not matched to a gene; V was cut back by 3 bases and J by 2 bases. Looked up from germline, CDR1 is SGDLS and CDR2 is YYNGEE. This CDR3 contains 16 residues. CDR3 in amino acids: CASSDRLAGSQETQYF. The CDR3 DNA reads TGTGCCAGCAGCGACCGACTAGCGGGGTCTCAAGAGACCCAGTACTTC.

This clonotype occurred many times. The gene calls are TRBV7-9 and TRBJ1-1; D unclear. V was shortened by 5 bases and J by 0 bases, with 13 bases between the two germline ends. The CDR3 is 15 residues long. Germline-derived CDR1 and CDR2 are SEHNR and FQNEAQ (reference sequence). The CDR3 coding sequence is TGTGCCAGCAGCCTGCCAACTAATGTGAACACTGAAGCTTTCTTT. Translation gives CASSLPTNVNTEAFF.

This chain uses TRBV5-1 with TRBJ2-7; 8 bases are shared with TRBD2. The CDR3 spans 15 residues. After removal of 1 base from V and 1 base from J, the junction contained 4 bases not matched to a gene. From germline, CDR1 is SGHRS and CDR2 YFSETQ. The CDR3 DNA reads as TGCGCCAGCAGCTTGTCATCGGGGGGGTCCTACGAGCAGTACTTC. This codes for CASSLSSGGSYEQYF.

A remark on this clonotype: A much larger clone sits a single nucleotide away, making a read error possible. The CDR3 does not close with the conserved phenylalanine or tryptophan, likely indicating a read error. The chain links TRBV30 to TRBJ2-7; no reliable D call. The CDR3 is 12 residues long. Germline CDR1 and CDR2: GTSNPN and SVGIG (reference sequence). Trimming took 5 bases from V and 3 from J, leaving 11 bases between them. The CDR3 is CAWSGASYEQYI. The CDR3 region has the DNA TGTGCCTGGTCGGGCGCTAGCTACGAGCAGTACATC.

Many counts were recorded for this clonotype. The conserved phenylalanine or tryptophan normally closing the CDR3 is absent here, so this likely arose from a read error. The limits of the CDR3 on the DNA are not certain, so only TCRdb's listed CDR3 is given. The chain links TRBV10-1 to TRBJ2-7; the DNA was not compared with TRBD2, the D call given in the table. The germline V gene has CDR1 WNHNN and CDR2 SYGVQD (reference sequence). The CDR3 is 9 residues long, counting both termini. The CDR3 loop is CARVSGTSC.

This clonotype was picked up one time. The V call is TRBV19, the J call TRBJ2-2; 8 positions agree with TRBD1. The CDR3 has 16 amino acids. With V trimmed by 10 bases and J by 1 base, 11 bases remained unmatched. The germline V gene has CDR1 LNHDA and CDR2 SQIVND (reference sequence). The DNA of the CDR3 is TGTGCCACCTGGACAGGGAAGGGGTGGAACACCGGGGAGCTGTTTTTT. Amino acid sequence: CATWTGKGWNTGELFF.

The sample holds many counts of this clonotype. This chain links TRBV7-9 with TRBJ1-4; 9 bases align to TRBD1. V shed 2 bases, J shed 3 bases, and the junction held 4 bases outside the gene matches. The CDR3 length is 16 residues. Looked up from germline, CDR1 is SEHNR and CDR2 is FQNEAQ (reference sequence). CDR3 region: CASSLRRDRANEKLFF. The CDR3 DNA sequence: TGTGCCAGCAGCTTAAGGCGGGACAGGGCTAATGAAAAACTGTTTTTT.

This clonotype occurred once. The junction and the germline gene differ at one end; a read error may be behind it. The V call is TRBV2, the J call TRBJ1-2, with D maybe TRBD1 (6 bases). The CDR3 extends over 14 amino acids. Per the germline V gene, CDR1 is SNHLY and CDR2 is FYNNEI. The CDR3 reads CASSARQADYGYIF. CDR3 sequence (DNA): TGTGCCAGCAGTGCCCGACAGGCCGACTATGGCTACATCTTC. The whole variable domain, filled in from reference TRBV2 and TRBJ1-2, reads EPEVTQTPSHQVTQMGQEVILRCVPISNHLYFYWYRQILGQKVEFLVSFYNNEISEKSEIFDDQFSVERPDGSNFTLKIRSTKLEDSAMYFCASSARQADYGYIFGSGTRLTVV.